The 13 T cell receptor beta chains in this list originate from one sample, sequenced in a study of CD8+CD57+ T cells in acquired aplastic anemia. Using genomic DNA as the template, TCR beta VDJ and CDR3 profiling was carried out. TCRdb redid the calling of the reads with MiXCR, one entry per CDR3 protein. The sample records 150,000 to 200,000 distinct CDR3 sequences, roughly 48% being singletons. Input material: sorted CD4+, CD8+, or CD8+CD57+ T cells (not recorded which) from PBMCs. The receptor set was obtained from a human donor in good health.

The CDR3 DNA sequence: TGTGCCAGCAGCTTAGGGTTTGGCGGGGAGGGCACAGATACGCAGTATTTT. Its translation is CASSLGFGGEGTDTQYF. This chain connects TRBV11-2 to TRBJ2-3; weak D call: TRBD2 (6 bases). CDR1 SGHAT and CDR2 FQNNGV come from the germline V gene. V was cut by 1 base and J by 1 base, with 15 bases left in between. The CDR3 covers 17 residues.

Only a few counts were recorded for this clonotype. CDR3 residues: CASSYLLLAGTTTDTQYF. DNA of the CDR3: TGTGCCAGCAGTTACCTCCTACTAGCGGGGACTACCACAGATACGCAGTATTTT. The chain combines TRBV6-2 or TRBV6-3 with TRBJ2-3; 10 bases agree with TRBD2. The CDR3 has 18 residues. The V gene's germline CDR1 is MNHEY and CDR2 SVGEGT. After removal of 2 bases from V and 2 bases from J, the junction contained 10 bases not matched to a gene.

This clonotype was counted at least ten times. The rearrangement links TRBV4-3 to TRBJ2-5, with 11 positions matching TRBD2. Germline V lookup: CDR1 LGHNA, CDR2 YSLEER. Trimming removed 1 base from V and 4 bases from J; junction bases left unmatched: 5. The CDR3 has 16 residues. The DNA for the CDR3 is TGCGCCAGCAGCCAAGGCTTAGCGGGGGGGGGAGAGACCCAGTACTTC. It yields the protein CASSQGLAGGGETQYF.

This clonotype was detected a few times. V and J are TRBV10-3 and TRBJ1-2; D not resolved. Germline CDR1 and CDR2: ENHRY and SYGVKD. CDR3 length: 11 residues. Between the trimmed V and J ends, which lost 6 bases and 1 base, there was a span of 3 bases. The CDR3 reads CAIRGNYGYTF. In nucleotides, the CDR3 is TGTGCCATCAGGGGTAACTATGGCTACACCTTC.

This clonotype was detected ten times or more. J is TRBJ1-6 and V is TRBV7-9; D might be TRBD1 (5 bases). The CDR3 runs 14 residues. V lost 6 bases, J lost 10 bases, and 16 bases lay in between. Germline V gene data show CDR1 as SEHNR and CDR2 as FQNEAQ (reference sequence). Here the CDR3 reads CASSQKGRGSPLHF. The CDR3 DNA follows: TGTGCCAGCAGTCAGAAGGGAAGGGGCTCACCCCTCCACTTT.

On this clonotype: Mismatch with germline at one junction end may stem from a read error. The rearrangement uses TRBV7-7 and TRBJ2-5, with 9 bases that match TRBD1. Per the germline V gene, CDR1 is SSHAT and CDR2 is FNYEAQ (reference sequence). The CDR3 has 16 amino acids. Here the CDR3 DNA reads TGTGCTAGCAGCTTAGCGCGGAGACAGGGGGTAGAGACCCAGTACTTC. As protein: CASSLARRQGVETQYF.

This clonotype was counted many times. The rearrangement joins TRBV11-2 to TRBJ1-6; D uncertain. Trimming shortened V by 4 bases and J by 0 bases, and 10 bases separated the two germline ends. Germline V gene lookup returns CDR1 SGHAT and CDR2 FQNNGV. The CDR3 runs to 16 residues. The CDR3 spells CASSSTQSSYNSPLHF. CDR3 coding DNA: TGTGCCAGCAGCTCTACACAGAGCTCCTATAATTCACCCCTCCACTTT.

This clonotype was detected many times. CDR3 DNA: TGTGCCAGTAGTATACCAGGGTCTAATGAAAAACTGTTTTTT. This gives the protein CASSIPGSNEKLFF. The chain carries TRBV19 and TRBJ1-4, with a possible D match to TRBD1 (5 bases). The CDR3 is made up of 14 amino acids. Trimming pared 2 bases from V and 3 bases from J, leaving 7 bases between. Germline V gene lookup returns CDR1 LNHDA and CDR2 SQIVND (reference sequence).

This clonotype was seen repeatedly, ten times or more. The V and J genes are TRBV5-8 and TRBJ2-1; D assignment may be TRBD1 or TRBD2 (6 bases each). This CDR3 has 14 amino acids. CDR1 and CDR2 from the germline V gene are SGHTS and YDEGEE. V lost 1 base and J 5 bases, leaving 10 bases between the germline ends. The CDR3 is CASSLTGADNEQFF. The CDR3 DNA reads TGTGCCAGCAGCTTGACGGGGGCCGACAATGAGCAGTTCTTC.

V gene TRBV2 combines with J gene TRBJ1-1; 8 bases align to TRBD1. CDR1 is SNHLY and CDR2 is FYNNEI in the germline V gene. The CDR3 runs 14 residues. J lost 2 bases, V lost 7 bases, and 6 bases had no gene match. The CDR3 sequence is CASTAGQANTEAFF. The CDR3 bases are TGTGCCAGCACCGCGGGACAGGCAAACACTGAAGCTTTCTTT.

This clonotype was seen many times. The J gene is TRBJ1-1, the V gene TRBV20-1; D is unclear. V was cut by 8 bases and J by 0 bases, with 7 bases left in between. The CDR3 length is 11 residues. Germline CDR1 and CDR2: DFQATT and SNEGSKA (reference sequence). CDR3 DNA sequence: TGCAGTTCTCGGATGAACACTGAAGCTTTCTTT. Protein sequence: CSSRMNTEAFF.

There are a few counts of this clonotype. The V call is TRBV29-1, the J call TRBJ2-1; no definite D call. From germline, CDR1 is SQVTM and CDR2 ANQGSEA. V was pared by 5 bases and J by 0 bases, with 11 bases between. The CDR3 spans 14 residues. This CDR3 reads CSVPELSSYNEQFF. The CDR3 DNA follows: TGCAGCGTTCCCGAACTTAGCTCCTACAATGAGCAGTTCTTC.

This clonotype was picked up many times. The gene calls are TRBV15 and TRBJ2-7; no clear D gene. V gave up 0 bases and J gave up 2 bases, with 11 bases separating them. Germline V gene lookup returns CDR1 LNHNV and CDR2 YYDKDF (reference sequence). CDR3 size: 15 residues. CDR3 bases: TGTGCCACCAGCAGAGATACCACCGTCACCTACGAGCAGTACTTC. This gives the protein CATSRDTTVTYEQYF.